This T cell receptor (beta chain) was captured in a study of OX40 agonist ivuxolimab in advanced cancers. Germline assignment: CDR1 SGHRS and CDR2 YFSETQ. J lost 1 base, V lost 2 bases, and 10 bases had no gene match. The CDR3 has 19 residues. Repertoires were generated with immunoSEQ multiplex PCR, while TCRdb's copy carries only in-frame clones and drops some. The table shows over 75,000 clones, with around nine tenths occurring only once. This specimen consisted of CD4+ or CD8+ T cells sorted from blood, obtained in a trial of the OX40 agonist ivuxolimab. V gene TRBV5-1 combines with J gene TRBJ2-2; the match to TRBD2 covers 11 bases. The clonotype comes from an adult with an advanced solid tumor such as melanoma, head and neck, liver or kidney cancer. The CDR3 DNA reads as TGCGCCAGCAGCTTTAATCCGAGTAGCGGGAGGGGGAACACCGGGGAGCTGTTTTTT. This codes for CASSFNPSSGRGNTGELFF.